This T cell receptor (beta chain) was recovered during a study of blood T cell repertoires in COVID-19. Background on the study: Researchers got acute and convalescent COVID-19 samples from the United States, Italy and Spain. T cells, B-cell-depleted T cells, or PBMCs provided the cDNA or gDNA that served as material.

The CDR3 length is 15 residues. V lost 5 bases, J lost 0 bases, and 7 bases stayed unmatched. Germline assignment: CDR1 SEHNR and CDR2 FQNEAQ (reference sequence). Libraries were prepared by immunoSEQ multiplex PCR; TCRdb keeps only in-frame clonotypes and omits some of them. Of about 100,000 clones detected, 70% to 90% appear once; the ten largest clones hold around 4%. Followed longitudinally, the Seattle patients had been enrolled during active infection. This TCR derives from a human donor with COVID-19, enrolled during active disease. The donor label of this sample is uncertain. The sequenced sample consisted of peripheral blood. This chain links TRBV7-9 with TRBJ2-7, with 7 bases aligning to TRBD1. CDR3 in amino acids: CASSKQGTLSYEQYF. The CDR3 DNA is TGTGCCAGCAGCAAACAGGGGACACTCTCCTACGAGCAGTACTTC.